This T cell receptor beta chain was observed in a study of OX40 agonist ivuxolimab in advanced cancers. Assay: immunoSEQ multiplex PCR; the TCRdb copy retains only in-frame clones and omits some. The table records roughly 74,000 clones, less than 90% of them present only once. This clone showed up just once. This receptor was identified in an adult with an advanced solid tumor such as melanoma, head and neck, liver or kidney cancer. The specimen comprised CD4+ or CD8+ T cells sorted from blood, sampled in a trial of the OX40 agonist ivuxolimab.

The CDR3 loop reads CAMAGGTGLTDTQYF. CDR3 DNA sequence: TGTGCCATGGCCGGTGGGACAGGGCTCACAGATACGCAGTATTTT. The chain employs TRBV10-3 and TRBJ2-3, with 9 bases aligning to TRBD1. Germline trimming cut 9 bases from V and 2 bases from J; bases unmatched to any gene: 9. Germline values: CDR1 ENHRY, CDR2 SYGVKD. The CDR3 runs to 15 residues.